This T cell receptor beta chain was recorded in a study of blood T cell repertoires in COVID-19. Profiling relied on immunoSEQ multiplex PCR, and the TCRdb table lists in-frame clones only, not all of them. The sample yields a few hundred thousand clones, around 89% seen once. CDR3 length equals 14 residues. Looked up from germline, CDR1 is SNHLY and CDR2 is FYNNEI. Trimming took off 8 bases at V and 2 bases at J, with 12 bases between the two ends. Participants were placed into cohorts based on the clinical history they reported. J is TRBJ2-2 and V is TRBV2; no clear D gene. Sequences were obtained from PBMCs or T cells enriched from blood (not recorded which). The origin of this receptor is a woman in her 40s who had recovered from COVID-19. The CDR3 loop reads CASLFDSNTGELFF. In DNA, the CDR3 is TGTGCCAGCTTATTTGACTCAAACACCGGGGAGCTGTTTTTT.